Sequencing of this T cell receptor (beta chain) was carried out in a study of blood T cell repertoires in COVID-19. Study-wide background: The samples span acute and convalescent COVID-19 from the United States, Italy and Spain. From T cells, B-cell-depleted T cells, or PBMCs came the material, which was cDNA or gDNA.

V shed 6 bases and J shed 7 bases, with 15 bases lying between them. This CDR3 region has 13 residues. Germline values: CDR1 MNHEY, CDR2 SVGEGT. As handled by the study authors: Using reference gene primer amplification, nucleated cell counts were estimated. Assay used: immunoSEQ multiplex PCR; TCRdb lists only in-frame clones, some missing. From that table come the V and J calls and clone size; the DNA was used to work out D and trimming. This table holds about 140,000 clones, around 73% found once. The source is a man in his sixties who had recovered from COVID-19. The V gene is TRBV6-2 or TRBV6-3, the J gene TRBJ1-1; D gene ambiguous. The sample taken for sequencing was peripheral blood. DNA of the CDR3: TGTGCCAGCAGCCCGGGCCCCCTCTTTGAAGCTTTCTTT. Translating gives CASSPGPLFEAFF.